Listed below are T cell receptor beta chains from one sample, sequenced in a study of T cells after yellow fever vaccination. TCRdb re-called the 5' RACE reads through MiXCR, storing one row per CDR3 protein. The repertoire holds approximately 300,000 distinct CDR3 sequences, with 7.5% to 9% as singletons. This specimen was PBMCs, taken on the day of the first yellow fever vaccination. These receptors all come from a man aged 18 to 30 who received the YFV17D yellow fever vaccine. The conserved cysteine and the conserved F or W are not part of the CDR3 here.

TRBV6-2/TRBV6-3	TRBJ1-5	ASSAIQGRVRWPQH
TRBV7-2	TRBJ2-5	ASSLWAGVKETQY
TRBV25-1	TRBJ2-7	ASSAYRGGEVDEQY
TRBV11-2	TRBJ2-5	ASSLAGGMYQETQY
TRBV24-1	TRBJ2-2	ATSDFRRGGELF
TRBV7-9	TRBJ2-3	ASGDGTDTQY
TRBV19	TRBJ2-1	ASSMGPGEQF
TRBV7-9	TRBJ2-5	ASSLPSGYQETQY
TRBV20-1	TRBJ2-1	SATSRAGSYNEQF
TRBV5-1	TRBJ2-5	ASSSGQGIGETQY
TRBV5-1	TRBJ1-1	ASRGSVRDRAEAF
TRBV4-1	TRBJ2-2	ASSQTLAGGYTGELF
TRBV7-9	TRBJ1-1	ASSLTGGRTEAF
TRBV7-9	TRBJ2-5	ASSATQETQY
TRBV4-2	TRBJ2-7	ASSQSGLAVGYEQY
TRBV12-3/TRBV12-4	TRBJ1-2	ASRQAGEMDYGYT
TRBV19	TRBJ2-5	ASSIDFQETQY
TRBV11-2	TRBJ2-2	ASSLRTRANTGELF
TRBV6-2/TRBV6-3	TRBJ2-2	ASSPRQYYTGELF
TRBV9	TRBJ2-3	ASSIRDRGETDTQY
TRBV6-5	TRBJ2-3	ASSSRGRGSTDTQY
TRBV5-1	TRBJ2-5	ASSRTSGAETQY
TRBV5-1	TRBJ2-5	ASSASLRLAGKETQY
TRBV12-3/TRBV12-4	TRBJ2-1	ASIGNEQF
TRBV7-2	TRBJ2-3	ASSLFGGNTDTQY
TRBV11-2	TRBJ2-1	ASSLDFEQF
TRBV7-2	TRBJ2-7	ASSLSAGQFYEQY
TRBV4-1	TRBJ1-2	ASRPGQGGYGYT
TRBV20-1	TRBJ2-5	SARGRGGETQY
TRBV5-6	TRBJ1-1	ASSLRDRAGTEAF
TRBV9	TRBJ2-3	ASSPRESPDTQY
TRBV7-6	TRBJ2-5	ASSLLGGGPETQY
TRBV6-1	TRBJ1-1	ASSPYRGRNTEAF
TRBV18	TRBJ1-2	ASSPRRGDGYT
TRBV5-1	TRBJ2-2	ASSLVGSGELF
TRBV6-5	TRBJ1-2	ASSYGGTYGYT
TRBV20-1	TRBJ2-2	SARGQPTGELF
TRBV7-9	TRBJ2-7	ASSLDRLGHEQY
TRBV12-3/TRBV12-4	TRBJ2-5	ASSLHEYRWETQY
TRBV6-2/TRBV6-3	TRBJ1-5	ASSYPGTGTYSNQPQH
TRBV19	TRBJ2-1	ASEGPYNEQF
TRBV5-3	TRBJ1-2	ARSPGHFNGYT
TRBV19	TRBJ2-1	ATQLVGVNEQF
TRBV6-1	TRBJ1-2	ASSGWFPDGYGYT
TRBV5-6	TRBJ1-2	ASSVWDRAYGYT